This T cell receptor (beta chain) was identified during a study of regulatory T cells in long-lasting Graves disease. iRepertoire HTBI primers and Arm-PCR of CDR3 regions built TCR beta libraries. TCRdb redid the calling of the multiplex PCR reads with MiXCR, one entry per CDR3 protein. The sample has 350,000 to 450,000 distinct CDR3 sequences, approximately 10% seen once. This clonotype was counted ten times or more. The time point here: newly diagnosed GD, antithyroid drugs for less than 3 months. PBMC-extracted RNA yielded the TCR library. This CDR3 is 16 amino acids long. The V end lost 5 bases, the J end lost 1 base, and 14 bases lay between the germline ends. CDR1 SGHVS and CDR2 FQNEAQ come from the germline V gene. These data were also filed under a second study, of T cells in Graves' hyperthyroidism and ophthalmopathy. That work adds: HTBI primers were used for first-round RT-PCR of the TCR CDR3. Classification by a 13 V-J model distinguished ophthalmopathy from stable hyperthyroidism.

Specimen: peripheral blood mononuclear cells (PBMCs), collected at new diagnosis, from a patient treated with antithyroid drugs. J is TRBJ2-2 and V is TRBV7-8, with D hard to call. The TCR comes from a woman aged 18-30 years with Graves disease. The CDR3: CASSHPVGMNTGELFF. For the CDR3, the DNA is TGTGCCAGCAGCCATCCCGTGGGTATGAACACCGGGGAGCTGTTTTTT.